Given below is one TCR beta chain in context. The antigen is not known. CD45RO-negative, CCR7-positively selected cells formed the naive CD8 fraction, excluding terminally differentiated effector memory CD45RA+ cells. There were only Caucasian adults among the donors, and all lived in Nashville, Tennessee. Germline V CDR1 and CDR2: SGHVS, FNYEAQ. Trimming took 5 bases from V and 6 from J, leaving 11 bases between them. CDR3 size: 13 residues. This sample is part of a study of shared clonotypes between healthy human individuals. Original analysis: Junction-only sequences without quality scores were provided by ImmunoSEQ, so filtering was different. Profiled with immunoSEQ multiplex PCR; TCRdb holds only in-frame clones, not every one. V, J and clone size derive from that table, while D and trimming were established from the DNA sequence. Found here are approximately 1.9 million clones, 93% of them singletons; the top ten hold under 2%.

Notes on the study in general: Approximately 5.3% was the fraction of naive CD4 clonotypes found shared across four donors. Estimated richness values were generally larger in naive subsets than in memory subsets.

The chain uses TRBV7-6 and TRBJ2-1; D gene uncertain. The sequenced sample consisted of naive CD8+ T cells from PBMCs. This receptor was taken from a man in his late teens or twenties in good health. Some clones in this sample may be carry-over from other donors' samples. Here the CDR3 DNA reads TGTGCCAGCAGCGACCGGGCCCCCAATGAGCAGTTCTTC. Amino acids: CASSDRAPNEQFF.